The 21 T cell receptor beta chains presented below share a single source sample, sequenced in a study of blood T cell repertoires in COVID-19. Method: immunoSEQ multiplex PCR; TCRdb's copy keeps in-frame clones and lacks some. The sample carries 140,000 to 150,000 clones, over 70% recorded once. Sequenced input: peripheral blood. The receptors were sampled from a man older than 75 with acute or convalescent COVID-19.

CDR3 DNA: TGTGCCAGCAGTTTCACCCTCGGGGCTGAAGCTTTCTTT. Translation: CASSFTLGAEAFF. V gene TRBV27 combines with J gene TRBJ1-1; D remains unclear. Germline CDR1 MNHEY, CDR2 SMNVEV (reference sequence). CDR3 length equals 13 residues. Trimming left V 3 bases short and J 6 bases short, with 11 bases between.

The rearrangement uses TRBV27 and TRBJ2-7; 9 nucleotides align to TRBD1. Germline CDR1 reads MNHEY; CDR2 reads SMNVEV (reference sequence). This CDR3 has 16 amino acids. V lost 4 bases and J lost 1; bases outside the gene matches: 8. DNA of the CDR3: TGTGCCAGCAGTTCCGGGACAGGGATGGGATCCTACGAGCAGTACTTC. Encoded protein: CASSSGTGMGSYEQYF.

V gene TRBV18 combines with J gene TRBJ1-2, with D hard to call. Deletions cut 4 bases from V and 5 bases from J, with 5 bases between. Germline V gene lookup returns CDR1 KGHSH and CDR2 LQKENI. CDR3 length: 11 residues. CDR3 sequence reads: CASSREYGYTF. Here the CDR3 DNA reads TGTGCCAGCTCACGTGAGTATGGCTACACCTTC.

The sample holds one count of this clone. This chain links TRBV9 with TRBJ1-5; tentative D call: TRBD1 (6 bases). The CDR3 has 16 amino acids. The V end lost 0 bases, the J end lost 5 bases, and 15 bases lay between the germline ends. Germline V gene sequence: CDR1 SGDLS, CDR2 YYNGEE. CDR3: CASSVGKGTLHQPQHF. The CDR3 nucleotides are TGTGCCAGCAGCGTAGGGAAGGGGACACTCCATCAGCCCCAGCATTTT.

The rearrangement uses TRBV18 and TRBJ2-3; D may be TRBD1 (6 bases). There are 13 residues in the CDR3. Trimming left V 5 bases short and J 4 bases short, with 10 bases between. Germline lookup yields CDR1 KGHSH and CDR2 LQKENI. DNA of the CDR3: TGTGCCAGCTCAGGGACATATGCAGATACGCAGTATTTT. This gives the protein CASSGTYADTQYF.

V is TRBV5-1 and J is TRBJ1-1; D may be TRBD1 (6 bases). This CDR3 spans 14 amino acids. Trimming removed 5 bases at V and 4 bases at J, with 15 bases between. In germline, CDR1 is SGHRS, CDR2 YFSETQ. In nucleotides, the CDR3 is TGCGCCAGCAGTCAACAGGGTTTATTCACTGAAGCTTTCTTT. The encoded protein is CASSQQGLFTEAFF.

The chain combines TRBV16 with TRBJ2-7, with no clear D. V gave up 1 base and J gave up 9 bases, with 19 bases separating them. In germline, CDR1 is KGHSY, CDR2 FQNENV. This CDR3 spans 15 amino acids. The CDR3: CASSQLPPPVLGQYF. CDR3 nucleotide sequence: TGTGCCAGCAGCCAATTGCCACCCCCGGTTCTCGGGCAGTACTTC.

In this sample, this clone turned up a few times. The V call is TRBV19, the J call TRBJ1-1, with 8 bases lining up with TRBD1. The CDR3 is made up of 13 amino acids. The junction had 4 bases not matched to a gene; V was cut back by 3 bases and J by 7 bases. Germline V CDR1 and CDR2: LNHDA, SQIVND (reference sequence). The chain's CDR3 is CASSIRGQLEAFF. CDR3 bases: TGTGCCAGTAGTATCAGGGGGCAGCTTGAAGCTTTCTTT.

The chain joins TRBV29-1 to TRBJ2-5; 8 bases align to TRBD2. Unmatched junction bases numbered 10, after V lost 8 bases and J lost 2 bases. Germline CDR1 and CDR2: SQVTM and ANQGSEA. The CDR3 consists of 14 residues. CDR3 loop: CSSRGGAGQETQYF. The CDR3 coding sequence is TGCAGCTCCCGGGGGGGCGCGGGGCAAGAGACCCAGTACTTC.

The genes are TRBV5-1 and TRBJ2-7, with D uncertain. The CDR3 length is 13 residues. The V gene's germline CDR1 is SGHRS and CDR2 YFSETQ. Trimming cost V 0 bases and J 4 bases, with 8 bases left between them. CDR3 sequence: CASSLGLQYEQYF. In DNA, the CDR3 is TGCGCCAGCAGCTTGGGGCTTCAATACGAGCAGTACTTC.

The V gene is TRBV28, the J gene TRBJ2-4; weak D call: TRBD2 (5 bases). The CDR3 spans 15 residues. CDR1 and CDR2 from the germline V gene are MDHEN and SYDVKM. V was shortened by 6 bases and J by 2 bases, with 14 bases between the two germline ends. The CDR3 bases are TGTGCCAGCAGCCGAGGGTGGGAGACCAAAAACATTCAGTACTTC. This gives the protein CASSRGWETKNIQYF.

The CDR3 spells CASSRGQGAGETQYF. The CDR3 DNA reads as TGTGCCAGCAGCCGTGGACAGGGGGCGGGGGAGACCCAGTACTTC. V is TRBV5-8 and J is TRBJ2-5; 11 nucleotides line up with TRBD1. The CDR3 runs 15 residues. J gave up 5 bases and V 4 bases, and 7 bases lay outside the gene matches. Germline assignment: CDR1 SGHTS and CDR2 YDEGEE.

J is TRBJ2-3 and V is TRBV7-6, with a weak D call TRBD2 (6 bases). This CDR3 spans 16 amino acids. The V gene lost 1 base and the J gene lost 6 bases, with 17 bases spanning the gap. Looked up from germline, CDR1 is SGHVS and CDR2 is FNYEAQ. CDR3 bases: TGTGCCAGCAGCTTAGGGAGTAGCGGACCCGGCGATACGCAGTATTTT. This codes for CASSLGSSGPGDTQYF.

This sequence joins TRBV9 and TRBJ1-2; 7 bases are shared with TRBD1. Germline assignment: CDR1 SGDLS and CDR2 YYNGEE. V lost 0 bases and J lost 5; bases outside the gene matches: 4. The CDR3 extends over 14 amino acids. CDR3 sequence reads: CASSVGGGEYGYTF. The CDR3 nucleotides read TGTGCCAGCAGCGTAGGAGGGGGCGAGTATGGCTACACCTTC.

This clone came up once. V usage is TRBV24-1 and J usage is TRBJ1-1; 9 bases map to TRBD1. In germline, CDR1 is KGHDR, CDR2 SFDVKD. With V trimmed by 4 bases and J by 5 bases, 7 bases remained unmatched. The CDR3 is 15 residues long. This CDR3 is CATSDQTGGATEAFF. CDR3 DNA sequence: TGTGCCACCAGTGACCAAACAGGGGGCGCGACTGAAGCTTTCTTT.

Of note for this clone: This CDR3 is also generated by other DNA sequences in the sample. CDR3 in DNA: TGTGCCAGCAGGCGTAGCTCCTACGAGCAGTACTTC. Encoded protein: CASRRSSYEQYF. The chain uses TRBV2 and TRBJ2-7, with D hard to call. Germline V CDR1 and CDR2: SNHLY, FYNNEI. The CDR3 runs to 12 residues. Trimming took 6 bases from V and 0 from J, leaving 6 bases between them.

The chain couples TRBV2 to TRBJ1-4; D gene unclear. Germline V gives CDR1 SNHLY, CDR2 FYNNEI. This CDR3 region has 12 residues. The germline V and J ends were trimmed by 4 bases and 8 bases, with 8 bases remaining between them. The chain's CDR3 is CASSAQLEKLFF. CDR3 DNA sequence: TGTGCCAGCAGTGCACAGCTCGAAAAACTGTTTTTT.

The rearrangement links TRBV3-1 (or the pseudogene TRBV3-2) to TRBJ2-2; D is ambiguous. The length of the CDR3 is 13 residues. CDR1 is LGHDT and CDR2 is YNNKEL in the germline V gene (reference sequence). Trimming cost V 1 base and J 7 bases, with 7 bases left between them. CDR3 DNA: TGTGCCAGCAGCCAAGCCAGTGGCGGGGAGCTGTTTTTT. Protein: CASSQASGGELFF.

In the case of this clone: Other nucleotide sequences in the sample specify the same CDR3. The chain employs TRBV19 and TRBJ1-2, with 8 positions matching TRBD1. The germline gives CDR1 LNHDA, CDR2 SQIVND (reference sequence). The CDR3 extends over 13 amino acids. J gave up 4 bases and V 3 bases, and 1 base lay outside the gene matches. The CDR3 sequence: CASSIGQGYGYTF. The CDR3 nucleotides read TGTGCCAGTAGTATTGGACAGGGCTATGGCTACACCTTC.

The chain uses TRBV19 and TRBJ1-2, with 9 bases identical to TRBD1. With V trimmed by 4 bases and J by 4 bases, 4 bases remained unmatched. This CDR3 is built from 14 residues. CDR1 is LNHDA, CDR2 SQIVND, per germline (reference sequence). CDR3 bases: TGTGCCAGTAGTAAGGACAGGGGAACCTATGGCTACACCTTC. Its protein is CASSKDRGTYGYTF.

This chain joins TRBV6-5 and TRBJ1-5, with 7 bases aligning to TRBD1. This CDR3 is 15 amino acids long. Germline V lookup: CDR1 MNHEY, CDR2 SVGAGI. The V segment lost 4 bases and the J segment 4 bases; nucleotides outside the gene matches: 7. Here the CDR3 reads CASSFGTEPNQPQHF. CDR3 sequence (DNA): TGTGCCAGCAGTTTCGGGACAGAACCTAATCAGCCCCAGCATTTT.